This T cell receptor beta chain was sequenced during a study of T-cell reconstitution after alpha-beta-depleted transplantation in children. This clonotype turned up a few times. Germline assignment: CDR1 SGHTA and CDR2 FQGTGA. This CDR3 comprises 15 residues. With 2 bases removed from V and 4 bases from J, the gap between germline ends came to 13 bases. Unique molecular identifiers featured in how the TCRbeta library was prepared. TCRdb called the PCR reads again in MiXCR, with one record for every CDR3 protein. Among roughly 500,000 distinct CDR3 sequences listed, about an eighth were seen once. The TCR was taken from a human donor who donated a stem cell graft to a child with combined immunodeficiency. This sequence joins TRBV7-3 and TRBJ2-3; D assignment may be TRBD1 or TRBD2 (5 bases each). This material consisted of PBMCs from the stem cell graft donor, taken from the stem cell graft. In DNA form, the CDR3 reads TGTGCCAGCAGCTTATCGGGACCCTTTTCAGATACGCAGTATTTT. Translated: CASSLSGPFSDTQYF.